Each of the 14 T cell receptor beta chains below was sequenced from the same sample in a study of shared clonotypes between healthy human individuals. The repertoire was sequenced with immunoSEQ multiplex PCR; TCRdb's copy has only in-frame clones and lacks some. The table has about 490,000 clones, about 85% seen once. The specimen was PBMCs. The source is a woman in her forties in good health. Some clones in this sample may be carry-over from other donors' samples.

The chain carries TRBV7-2 and TRBJ1-5; 9 bases agree with TRBD1. The V and J ends lost 6 bases and 4 bases, in that order; junction bases with no gene match: 4. This CDR3 has 14 amino acids. Germline CDR1 is SGHTA and CDR2 is FQGNSA. The CDR3 sequence is CASSTDRGNQPQHF. The CDR3, as DNA: TGTGCCAGCAGTACGGACAGGGGAAATCAGCCCCAGCATTTT.

Worth noting for this clone: This likely traces to a read error, being one base from a far larger clone. The chain uses TRBV10-3 and TRBJ2-7; D is undetermined. Trimming stripped 4 bases from V and 1 base from J, with 5 bases between. CDR3 length: 12 amino acids. Germline CDR1 reads ENHRY; CDR2 reads SYGVKD. Here the CDR3 reads CAISARSYEQYF. The CDR3 DNA is TGTGCCATCAGTGCCAGATCCTACGAGCAGTACTTC.

Points on this clone: This likely stems from a read error, as it lies one base from a far larger clone. The sample holds other DNA sequences that translate to the same CDR3. The CDR3 loop is CASSLAGADTEAFF. CDR3 bases: TGCGCCAGCAGCTTGGCGGGGGCAGACACTGAAGCTTTCTTT. This chain connects TRBV5-1 to TRBJ1-1, with D perhaps matching TRBD1 (6 bases). Germline CDR1 SGHRS, CDR2 YFSETQ. Trimming cost V 0 bases and J 3 bases, with 9 bases left between them. The CDR3 is 14 amino acids.

This clone was detected only once. The chain combines TRBV11-2 with TRBJ2-7, with D possibly TRBD2 on 5 matching bases. The germline V gene encodes CDR1 SGHAT and CDR2 FQNNGV. The germline V and J ends were trimmed by 4 bases and 5 bases, with 12 bases remaining between them. The CDR3 extends over 13 amino acids. The CDR3, as DNA: TGTGCCAGCAGCTCCCGACTGCGGGACGAGCAGTACTTC. It translates to CASSSRLRDEQYF.

A few counts support this clone. This chain joins TRBV11-2 and TRBJ2-1; 7 bases are a match to TRBD2. The length of the CDR3 is 15 residues. Germline assignment: CDR1 SGHAT and CDR2 FQNNGV. J was trimmed by 4 bases and V by 8 bases; bases with no gene match: 11. CDR3 DNA: TGTGCCAGCCGAAGACTAGCCGGGAAGTACAATGAGCAGTTCTTC. Translation: CASRRLAGKYNEQFF.

This sequence joins TRBV28 and TRBJ1-2; maybe TRBD1 (5 bases). This CDR3 has 12 amino acids. The V gene lost 7 bases and the J gene lost 8 bases, with 14 bases spanning the gap. In germline, CDR1 is MDHEN, CDR2 SYDVKM. DNA for the CDR3: TGTGCCAGCACTGCAGGGTCTGGCGGCTACACCTTC. It encodes CASTAGSGGYTF.

To note about this clone: Just one base apart from a much larger clone, this may be a read error. CDR3: CASSTDRGATRELFF. The CDR3 DNA reads TGTGCCAGCAGCACAGACAGGGGCGCAACCAGGGAGCTGTTTTTT. The chain recombines TRBV2 with TRBJ2-2, with TRBD1 matching 8 bases. J gave up 9 bases and V 6 bases, and 12 bases lay outside the gene matches. The CDR3 is made up of 15 amino acids. Germline lookup yields CDR1 SNHLY and CDR2 FYNNEI.

J is TRBJ2-5 and V is TRBV5-1; 7 positions agree with TRBD1. The germline gives CDR1 SGHRS, CDR2 YFSETQ. The CDR3 loop spans 14 amino acids. The V segment lost 2 bases and the J segment 4 bases; nucleotides outside the gene matches: 5. The CDR3 loop reads CASSLLGQIETQYF. The CDR3 coding sequence is TGCGCCAGCAGCTTACTGGGACAGATAGAGACCCAGTACTTC.

The rearrangement links TRBV5-1 to TRBJ2-3; 10 nucleotides line up with TRBD2. Germline trimming cut 0 bases from V and 1 base from J; bases unmatched to any gene: 5. CDR1 and CDR2 from the germline V gene are SGHRS and YFSETQ. The CDR3 has 17 residues. The CDR3 nucleotides are TGCGCCAGCAGCTTGGGCCCAGCGGGAGGGGGCACAGATACGCAGTATTTT. This translates into CASSLGPAGGGTDTQYF. The variable domain in full, completed from reference TRBV5-1 and TRBJ2-3, reads KAGVTQTPRYLIKTRGQQVTLSCSPISGHRSVSWYQQTPGQGLQFLFEYFSETQRNKGNFPGRFSGRQFSNSRSEMNVSTLELGDSALYLCASSLGPAGGGTDTQYFGPGTRLTVL.

This clone was observed a few times. This chain's CDR3 is CASSLGDRNTGELFF. The CDR3 nucleotides are TGTGCCAGCAGCTTAGGGGACAGAAACACCGGGGAGCTGTTTTTT. This rearrangement joins TRBV7-8 to TRBJ2-2, with 7 bases aligning to TRBD1. V lost 1 base and J lost 2; bases outside the gene matches: 1. Looked up from germline, CDR1 is SGHVS and CDR2 is FQNEAQ. The CDR3 is 15 amino acids.

This clone was counted many times. The gene calls are TRBV4-2 and TRBJ2-6; no reliable D call. The V and J ends lost 8 bases and 0 bases respectively, with 17 bases between them. The CDR3 has 17 residues. Germline CDR1 and CDR2: LGHNA and YNFKEQ. The CDR3 spells CASVRSETSSGANVLTF. The CDR3 nucleotides are TGTGCCAGCGTAAGGAGCGAAACCTCCTCTGGGGCCAACGTCCTGACTTTC.

Turning to this clone: A far larger clone is only one base removed, so a read error is likely. The V and J genes are TRBV28 and TRBJ1-1; no clear D. The length of the CDR3 is 14 residues. CDR1 and CDR2 (germline): MDHEN, SYDVKM. The CDR3 loop is CASSDDTKNTEALF. CDR3 DNA sequence: TGTGCCAGCAGTGATGACACAAAGAACACTGAAGCTTTATTT.

Comment on this clone: A far larger clone is one base from this, pointing to a likely read error. The chain couples TRBV6-1 to TRBJ1-1; unclear D gene. Germline lookup yields CDR1 MNHNS and CDR2 SASEGT. This CDR3 is built from 13 residues. The CDR3 nucleotides read TGTGTCAGCAGACTAGGGAAAGACACTGAAGCTTTCTTT. Its protein product is CVSRLGKDTEAFF.

With regard to this clone: A far bigger clonotype differs at one base, so this is likely a read error. This rearrangement joins TRBV7-8 to TRBJ1-2; D unresolved. CDR3 length: 13 residues. The germline V gene has CDR1 SGHVS and CDR2 FQNEAQ. Trimming left V 2 bases short and J 12 bases short, with 16 bases between. The CDR3 sequence: CASSLHTCDSHTF. The CDR3, as DNA: TGTGCCAGCAGCTTACACACATGTGACTCCCACACCTTC.